The clone carrying this TCR beta chain was recorded at least ten times. Its cognate antigen is unknown. The data were obtained in a study of early T cells in non-severe SARS-CoV-2 infection. Whole-study context: Bulk RNA from unsorted whole blood was sequenced; chains were unpaired. General study findings and limits: Missing private and CD4 specificities, VDJdb matching favored anti-spike CD8 responses.

Attachment of unique molecular identifiers was made to individual cDNA molecules. One entry per CDR3 protein, called by TCRdb with MiXCR from the 5' RACE reads. The repertoire consists of roughly 28,000 distinct CDR3 sequences, with 5.1% occurring once and the leading ten covering approximately 2.4%. This CDR3 has 17 residues. V shed 3 bases and J 3 bases; nucleotides not matched to a gene: 9. Germline lookup yields CDR1 SGHRS and CDR2 YFSETQ. The TCR comes from an adult who was a healthcare worker with PCR-confirmed SARS-CoV-2 infection or an uninfected control (not recorded which). The sequenced sample was whole blood. The chain links TRBV5-1 to TRBJ2-5; TRBD2 agrees at 12 bases. CDR3 loop: CASSYEYRTSGKETQYF. The CDR3 DNA sequence: TGCGCCAGCAGCTATGAATACCGGACTAGCGGGAAAGAGACCCAGTACTTC. The variable domain in full, completed from reference TRBV5-1 and TRBJ2-5, reads KAGVTQTPRYLIKTRGQQVTLSCSPISGHRSVSWYQQTPGQGLQFLFEYFSETQRNKGNFPGRFSGRQFSNSRSEMNVSTLELGDSALYLCASSYEYRTSGKETQYFGPGTRLLVL.